Presented here are 30 T cell receptor beta chains from one specimen sequenced in a study of cytomegalovirus exposure and HLA in healthy donors. PCR used 60 Vbeta primers and 13 Jbeta primers. Here immunoSEQ multiplex PCR was the method, and the copy in TCRdb shows in-frame clones only, minus some. The sample holds about 160,000 clones, about four fifths seen once. The sequencing sample was made of PBMCs. Receptors originate from a woman in her forties or fifties in good health and CMV-seronegative.

The V gene is TRBV15, the J gene TRBJ2-6; D perhaps matches TRBD1 (5 bases). With 3 bases removed from V and 2 bases from J, the gap between germline ends came to 8 bases. The CDR3 has 15 amino acids. CDR1 and CDR2 (germline): LNHNV, YYDKDF (reference sequence). The CDR3 spells CATSSQGPGANVLTF. As DNA, the CDR3 is TGTGCCACCAGCAGTCAGGGTCCTGGGGCCAACGTCCTGACTTTC.

This chain connects TRBV5-6 to TRBJ2-1; TRBD1 aligns across 12 bases. The CDR3 is made up of 16 amino acids. Germline assignment: CDR1 SGHDT and CDR2 YYEEEE. V lost 0 bases, J lost 9 bases, and 7 bases stayed unmatched. CDR3 loop: CASSLDRDRGLGEQFF. The CDR3 nucleotides read TGTGCCAGCAGCTTGGATCGGGACAGGGGGCTTGGTGAGCAGTTCTTC.

The V and J genes are TRBV5-5 and TRBJ2-1; 8 bases are a match to TRBD2. The CDR3 has 13 residues. Germline CDR1 reads SGHKS; CDR2 reads YYEKEE (reference sequence). With V trimmed by 3 bases and J by 6 bases, 2 bases remained unmatched. CDR3 sequence reads: CASSWTSSNEQFF. The CDR3, as DNA: TGTGCCAGCAGCTGGACTAGCAGCAATGAGCAGTTCTTC.

The CDR3 nucleotides are TGTGCCAGCAGTTACAATGCCGGACAGGTCCCTCTGAACACTGAAGCTTTCTTT. This codes for CASSYNAGQVPLNTEAFF. The chain is built from TRBV6-7 and TRBJ1-1; 7 bases are shared with TRBD1. TRBV6-7 is designated an ORF whose function remains uncertain. The V gene end was trimmed by 2 bases and the J gene end by 0 bases; junction bases not matched to a gene: 12. The CDR3 is made up of 18 amino acids.

To note about this clone: One end of the junction does not line up with germline, which may come from a read error. The chain joins TRBV14 to TRBJ1-1, with 10 bases that match TRBD1. Looked up from germline, CDR1 is SGHDN and CDR2 is FVKESK. This CDR3 is 16 amino acids long. In DNA, the CDR3 is TGTGCCAGCAGCCAAGGGACAGGGGGGCTGAAAACTGAAGCTTTCTTT. This translates into CASSQGTGGLKTEAFF.

This chain links TRBV6-1 with TRBJ2-7, with 10 bases lining up with TRBD2. After removal of 7 bases from V and 3 bases from J, the junction contained 9 bases not matched to a gene. The CDR3 covers 15 residues. The germline V gene encodes CDR1 MNHNS and CDR2 SASEGT. CDR3 region: CASTRGLAGDYEQYF. The CDR3 DNA sequence: TGTGCCAGCACCCGCGGCCTAGCGGGAGACTACGAGCAGTACTTC.

This clone was seen more than once but under ten times. The V and J genes are TRBV6-5 and TRBJ1-1, with a tentative D call TRBD1 (5 bases). The CDR3 extends over 14 amino acids. V lost 7 bases and J lost 5, with 17 bases in between. Germline V gene sequence: CDR1 MNHEY, CDR2 SVGAGI. CDR3 region: CASNTPGGGTEAFF. CDR3 bases: TGTGCCAGCAACACCCCCGGGGGTGGAACTGAAGCTTTCTTT.

The chain links TRBV20-1 to TRBJ1-1, with unresolved D. Trimming left V 6 bases short and J 5 bases short, with 10 bases between. This CDR3 has 11 amino acids. Germline V lookup: CDR1 DFQATT, CDR2 SNEGSKA (reference sequence). CDR3 residues: CSAPRWTEAFF. In DNA form, the CDR3 reads TGCAGTGCCCCGCGGTGGACTGAAGCTTTCTTT.

This chain links TRBV7-2 with TRBJ1-4, with 11 bases that match TRBD1. CDR1 and CDR2 from the germline V gene are SGHTA and FQGNSA. The CDR3 contains 15 residues. V dropped 5 bases and J dropped 6; count of bases not matched to a gene: 5. The CDR3 is CASSRDRGTDEKLFF. CDR3 in DNA: TGTGCCAGCAGCCGGGACAGGGGGACGGATGAAAAACTGTTTTTT.

This sequence joins TRBV6-1 and TRBJ2-5, with 9 bases matching TRBD1. Germline V gene sequence: CDR1 MNHNS, CDR2 SASEGT. The junction had 5 bases not matched to a gene; V was cut back by 3 bases and J by 6 bases. The CDR3 is made up of 14 amino acids. CDR3 loop: CASSEGQGRQTQYF. The DNA of the CDR3 is TGTGCCAGCAGTGAGGGACAGGGCAGGCAGACCCAGTACTTC.

A word on this clone: Other nucleotide sequences from this sample produce the same CDR3. This chain links TRBV9 with TRBJ2-5; TRBD2 agrees at 9 bases. The CDR3 has 15 amino acids. Per the germline V gene, CDR1 is SGDLS and CDR2 is YYNGEE. V lost 2 bases, J lost 3 bases, and 5 bases stayed unmatched. The DNA for the CDR3 is TGTGCCAGCAGCGTTAGCGGGGGAGGGGAAGAGACCCAGTACTTC. It yields the protein CASSVSGGGEETQYF.

This clone was detected a few times. The V gene is TRBV9, the J gene TRBJ2-2; the match to TRBD2 covers 13 bases. The CDR3 consists of 17 residues. Germline V gives CDR1 SGDLS, CDR2 YYNGEE. The trim removed 0 bases at V and 4 bases at J, leaving 3 bases unmatched. CDR3 in amino acids: CASSVGLAGGITGELFF. The CDR3 DNA follows: TGTGCCAGCAGCGTAGGACTAGCGGGAGGAATCACCGGGGAGCTGTTTTTT.

The chain links TRBV6-5 to TRBJ1-2; 9 bases fit TRBD1. From germline, CDR1 is MNHEY and CDR2 SVGAGI. After removal of 6 bases from V and 4 bases from J, the junction contained 9 bases not matched to a gene. This CDR3 contains 15 residues. This CDR3 reads CASRSWTGEVYGYTF. The CDR3 DNA follows: TGTGCCAGCAGGAGCTGGACAGGGGAAGTCTATGGCTACACCTTC.

The V call is TRBV7-2, the J call TRBJ2-2; 7 bases agree with TRBD2. V lost 5 bases, J lost 0 bases, and 9 bases stayed unmatched. Germline V CDR1 and CDR2: SGHTA, FQGNSA. The CDR3 is 17 amino acids. The CDR3 DNA reads as TGTGCCAGCAGCCCCCAGGCCGGGGGGACGAACACCGGGGAGCTGTTTTTT. Protein sequence: CASSPQAGGTNTGELFF.

The chain combines TRBV5-6 with TRBJ1-1; TRBD1 agrees at 7 bases. This CDR3 is built from 14 residues. Germline lookup yields CDR1 SGHDT and CDR2 YYEEEE. V lost 4 bases and J lost 1; bases outside the gene matches: 4. CDR3 sequence (DNA): TGTGCCAGCAGCCGTGACAGGGCGAACACTGAAGCTTTCTTT. This translates into CASSRDRANTEAFF.

This clone appeared a single time. The rearrangement joins TRBV11-2 to TRBJ1-1; TRBD1 matches at 7 bases. This CDR3 contains 14 residues. The germline CDR1 and CDR2 sequences are SGHAT and FQNNGV. V was pared by 8 bases and J by 0 bases, with 6 bases of the junction left unmatched. This CDR3 reads CASGYRGLNTEAFF. CDR3 DNA: TGTGCCAGCGGATACAGGGGCCTGAACACTGAAGCTTTCTTT. Full variable domain (remainder filled in from reference TRBV11-2 and TRBJ1-1): EAGVAQSPRYKIIEKRQSVAFWCNPISGHATLYWYQQILGQGPKLLIQFQNNGVVDDSQLPKDRFSAERLKGVDSTLKIQPAKLEDSAVYLCASGYRGLNTEAFFGQGTRLTVV.

The chain uses TRBV18 and TRBJ1-5; 8 bases fit TRBD1. CDR3 length: 14 amino acids. V lost 3 bases, J lost 7 bases, and 5 bases stayed unmatched. Germline CDR1 is KGHSH and CDR2 is LQKENI. This chain's CDR3 is CASSPDRGYQPQHF. The CDR3 DNA is TGTGCCAGCTCACCTGACAGGGGTTACCAGCCCCAGCATTTT.

The chain employs TRBV6-5 and TRBJ1-2; the D gene is possibly TRBD1 (6 bases). Germline CDR1 and CDR2: MNHEY and SVGAGI. This CDR3 contains 16 residues. Trimming took off 0 bases at V and 7 bases at J, with 18 bases between the two ends. The CDR3 is CASSYSLSRTEGGYTF. For the CDR3, the DNA is TGTGCCAGCAGTTACTCCTTGTCCCGGACAGAGGGTGGCTACACCTTC.

The chain carries TRBV7-9 and TRBJ2-2, with 8 bases identical to TRBD2. Germline CDR1 reads SEHNR; CDR2 reads FQNEAQ (reference sequence). Unmatched junction bases numbered 8, after V lost 3 bases and J lost 2 bases. The CDR3 is 17 residues long. CDR3 nucleotide sequence: TGTGCCAGCAGCTTGGGACGCAGCGGGAGTAACACCGGGGAGCTGTTTTTT. The encoded protein is CASSLGRSGSNTGELFF.

This chain uses TRBV27 with TRBJ1-1; no definite D call. Trimming cost V 0 bases and J 2 bases, with 10 bases left between them. The CDR3 consists of 15 residues. Germline V CDR1 and CDR2: MNHEY, SMNVEV (reference sequence). Written as DNA, the CDR3 is TGTGCCAGCAGTTTATCCACAGCCCACAACACTGAAGCTTTCTTT. Translation gives CASSLSTAHNTEAFF.

This rearrangement joins TRBV11-2 to TRBJ1-1, with a tentative D call TRBD1 (5 bases). Deletions cut 6 bases from V and 0 bases from J, with 14 bases between. Per germline, CDR1 SGHAT and CDR2 FQNNGV. The CDR3 extends over 15 amino acids. The CDR3: CASRDIRGLNTEAFF. The CDR3 DNA follows: TGTGCCAGCAGGGACATACGGGGGTTGAACACTGAAGCTTTCTTT.

The V and J genes are TRBV23-1 and TRBJ2-5; 11 nucleotides line up with TRBD1. The better agreement between TRBJ2-7 and the DNA end casts doubt on the J call. TRBV23-1 is an open reading frame, and its role is uncertain. This CDR3 has 21 residues. CDR3 in DNA: TGCGCCAGCAGTCAATCGCGGTTGCCCCCGCCCAGGGACAGGGGGTCCTACGAGCAGTACTTC. Its translation: CASSQSRLPPPRDRGSYEQYF.

This chain uses TRBV5-1 with TRBJ1-5; 7 bases agree with TRBD1. V shed 0 bases, J shed 8 bases, and the junction held 8 bases outside the gene matches. The CDR3 contains 15 residues. Looked up from germline, CDR1 is SGHRS and CDR2 is YFSETQ. CDR3 DNA: TGCGCCAGCAGCTTGGGGCAGGGGGTAATGGAGCCCCAGCATTTT. Protein product: CASSLGQGVMEPQHF.

The chain employs TRBV5-1 and TRBJ2-2; TRBD1 is a possible D gene (6 bases). The CDR3 runs to 13 residues. V shed 2 bases and J shed 5 bases, with 7 bases lying between them. Germline CDR1 SGHRS, CDR2 YFSETQ. DNA of the CDR3: TGCGCCAGCAGCTTAGGACAGACCGGGGAGCTGTTTTTT. It encodes CASSLGQTGELFF.

This clone was counted ten times or more. The germline gene is not matched at one end of the junction; a read error may be the cause. Other nucleotide sequences from this sample produce the same CDR3. The gene calls are TRBV5-5 and TRBJ2-6, with D perhaps matching TRBD2 (6 bases). CDR1 and CDR2 from the germline V gene are SGHKS and YYEKEE (reference sequence). The CDR3 has 16 residues. The CDR3 coding sequence is TGCGCCAGCAGCCCCTCGGAGGGCTCTGGGGCCAACGTCCTGACTTTC. Protein sequence: CASSPSEGSGANVLTF.

There are a few counts of this clone. The CDR3 sequence: CASSPPGTTYTDTQYF. The CDR3 DNA sequence: TGTGCCAGCAGCCCCCCCGGGACAACCTACACAGATACGCAGTATTTT. The rearrangement uses TRBV2 and TRBJ2-3; possible D gene TRBD1, 6 bases. The CDR3 has 16 amino acids. Trimming cost V 6 bases and J 2 bases, with 18 bases left between them. CDR1 is SNHLY, CDR2 FYNNEI, per germline.

This chain connects TRBV7-9 to TRBJ1-1, with D uncertain. This CDR3 spans 14 amino acids. Per the germline V gene, CDR1 is SEHNR and CDR2 is FQNEAQ (reference sequence). V was pared by 5 bases and J by 0 bases, with 10 bases between. CDR3 sequence: CASSPNRVNTEAFF. The CDR3 DNA sequence: TGTGCCAGCAGCCCTAACCGGGTGAACACTGAAGCTTTCTTT.

The V gene is TRBV7-7, the J gene TRBJ2-2; the match to TRBD1 covers 7 bases. Germline-derived CDR1 and CDR2 are SSHAT and FNYEAQ (reference sequence). V shed 5 bases and J 6 bases; nucleotides not matched to a gene: 3. The CDR3 is made up of 13 amino acids. The CDR3 DNA follows: TGTGCCAGCAGCCTGACAGGGCCCGGGGAGCTGTTTTTT. It codes for CASSLTGPGELFF.

The V call is TRBV11-1, the J call TRBJ2-1; 8 bases are a match to TRBD2. CDR1 SGHAT and CDR2 FQDESV come from the germline V gene (reference sequence). V lost 6 bases and J lost 4; bases outside the gene matches: 8. This CDR3 spans 15 amino acids. CDR3 region: CASRTHSGGYNEQFF. Here the CDR3 DNA reads TGTGCCAGCAGGACGCACAGCGGGGGTTACAATGAGCAGTTCTTC.

The J gene is TRBJ2-7, the V gene TRBV5-8; perhaps TRBD1 as D (6 bases). Trimming removed 4 bases at V and 7 bases at J, with 21 bases between. Germline V gives CDR1 SGHTS, CDR2 YDEGEE. The CDR3 is 15 residues long. DNA for the CDR3: TGTGCCAGCAGCGCCCCCGGGACAAGGATACGGGAGCAGTACTTC. Amino acids: CASSAPGTRIREQYF. Full variable domain (missing parts from reference TRBV5-8 and TRBJ2-7): EAGVTQSPTHLIKTRGQQATLRCSPISGHTSVYWYQQALGLGLQFLLWYDEGEERNRGNFPPRFSGRQFPNYSSELNVNALELEDSALYLCASSAPGTRIREQYFGPGTRLTVT.